This section outlines one TCR beta chain sequence together with its context. Clones were sequenced by immunoSEQ multiplex PCR, and TCRdb holds only the in-frame ones, with some missing. Seen here are over 45,000 clones, approximately 90% observed once, and the top ten hold roughly 0.54%. This CDR3 spans 14 amino acids. Germline V gene data show CDR1 as SGHNT and CDR2 as YYREEE (reference sequence). V was clipped by 0 bases and J by 8 bases, with 14 bases between them. This sample stems from a study of T cell changes during pregnancy in multiple sclerosis. V gene TRBV5-4 combines with J gene TRBJ1-2, with D tentatively TRBD1 (5 bases). This sample comprised CD4+ T cells from peripheral blood mononuclear cells, obtained in the first trimester of pregnancy. This receptor was taken from a female donor with multiple sclerosis, enrolled in a pregnancy study. The CDR3 sequence is CASSLAGIRSGYTF. The CDR3, as DNA: TGTGCCAGCAGCTTGGCAGGGATCCGCTCCGGCTACACCTTC.